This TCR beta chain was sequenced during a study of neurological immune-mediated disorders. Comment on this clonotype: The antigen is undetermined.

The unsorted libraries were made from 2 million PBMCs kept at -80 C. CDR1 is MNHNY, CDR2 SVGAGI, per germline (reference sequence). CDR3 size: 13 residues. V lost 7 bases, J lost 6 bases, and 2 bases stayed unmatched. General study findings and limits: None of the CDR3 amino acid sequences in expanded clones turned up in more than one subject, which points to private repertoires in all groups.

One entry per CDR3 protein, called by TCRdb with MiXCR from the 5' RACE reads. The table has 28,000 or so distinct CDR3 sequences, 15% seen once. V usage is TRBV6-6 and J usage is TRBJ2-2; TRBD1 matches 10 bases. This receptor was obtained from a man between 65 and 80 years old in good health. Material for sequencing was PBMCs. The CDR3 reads CASIDRGPGELFF. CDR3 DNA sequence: TGTGCCAGCATTGACAGGGGGCCCGGGGAGCTGTTTTTT.